This TCR beta chain comes out of a study of T cell changes during pregnancy in multiple sclerosis. Clones were sequenced by immunoSEQ multiplex PCR, and TCRdb holds only the in-frame ones, with some missing. The sample holds 93,000 or so clones, about 91% seen once. V was cut by 4 bases and J by 4 bases, with 10 bases left in between. CDR1 MGHRA and CDR2 YSYEKL come from the germline V gene. This CDR3 spans 13 amino acids. This chain uses TRBV4-1 with TRBJ2-5; tentative D call: TRBD2 (6 bases). This receptor was taken from a female donor with multiple sclerosis, enrolled in a pregnancy study. The sequences come from peripheral blood, collected after pregnancy. The CDR3 here is CASSRGVAETQYF. The CDR3 bases are TGCGCCAGCAGCCGGGGGGTCGCAGAGACCCAGTACTTC.